The clone carrying this T cell receptor (beta chain) occurred a few times. Its antigen is as yet unknown. These data are taken from a study of identical twins. General study results and limits: The abundant beta clonotypes from cord blood had fewer insertions, and memory repertoires had none of this.

From the 5' RACE reads, TCRdb called clonotypes with MiXCR, one entry per CDR3 protein. The sample has fewer than 900,000 distinct CDR3 sequences; around 21% are singletons. The CDR3 totals 16 residues. After removal of 6 bases from V and 4 bases from J, the junction contained 12 bases not matched to a gene. In germline, CDR1 is SQVTM, CDR2 ANQGSEA. These data also formed part of another study, on T cells expressing NK-cell markers.

This clonotype was sampled from a woman under 30 in good health. The sample comprised PBMCs. The rearrangement joins TRBV29-1 to TRBJ2-2; the match to TRBD2 covers 9 bases. The CDR3 DNA sequence: TGCAGCGTGGGGACTAGCACAGCCCGGGGCACCGGGGAGCTGTTTTTT. This codes for CSVGTSTARGTGELFF.